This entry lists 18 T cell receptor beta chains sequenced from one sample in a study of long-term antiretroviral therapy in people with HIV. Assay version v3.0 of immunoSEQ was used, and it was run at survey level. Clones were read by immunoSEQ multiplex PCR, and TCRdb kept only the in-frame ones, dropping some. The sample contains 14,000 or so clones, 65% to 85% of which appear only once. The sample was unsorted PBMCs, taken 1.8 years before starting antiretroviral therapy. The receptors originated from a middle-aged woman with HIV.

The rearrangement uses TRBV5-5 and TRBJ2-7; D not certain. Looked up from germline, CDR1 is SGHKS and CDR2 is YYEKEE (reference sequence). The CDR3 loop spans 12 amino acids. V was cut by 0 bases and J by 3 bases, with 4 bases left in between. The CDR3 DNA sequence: TGTGCCAGCAGCTTGGAGGGCTACGAGCAGTACTTC. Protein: CASSLEGYEQYF.

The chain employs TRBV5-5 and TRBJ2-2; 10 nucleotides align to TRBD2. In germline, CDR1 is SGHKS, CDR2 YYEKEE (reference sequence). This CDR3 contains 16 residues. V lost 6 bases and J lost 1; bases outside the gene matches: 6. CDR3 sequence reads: CASTVLAGGNTGELFF. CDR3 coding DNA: TGTGCCAGCACCGTGTTAGCGGGAGGGAACACCGGGGAGCTGTTTTTT.

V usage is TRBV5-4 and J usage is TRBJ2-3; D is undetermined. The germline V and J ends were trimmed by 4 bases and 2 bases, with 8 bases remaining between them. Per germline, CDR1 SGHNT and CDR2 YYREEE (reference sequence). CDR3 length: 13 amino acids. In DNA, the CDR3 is TGTGCCAGCAGCCCGACCTACACAGATACGCAGTATTTT. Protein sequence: CASSPTYTDTQYF. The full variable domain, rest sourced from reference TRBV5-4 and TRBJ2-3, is ETGVTQSPTHLIKTRGQQVTLRCSSQSGHNTVSWYQQALGQGPQFIFQYYREEENGRGNFPPRFSGLQFPNYSSELNVNALELDDSALYLCASSPTYTDTQYFGPGTRLTVL.

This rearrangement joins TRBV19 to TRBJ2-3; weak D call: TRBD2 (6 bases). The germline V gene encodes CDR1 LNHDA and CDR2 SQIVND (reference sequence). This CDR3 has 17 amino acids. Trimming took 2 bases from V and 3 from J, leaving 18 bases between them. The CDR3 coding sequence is TGTGCCAGTAGTATATTACGTGGCGGGGCGCAGACAGATACGCAGTATTTT. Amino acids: CASSILRGGAQTDTQYF.

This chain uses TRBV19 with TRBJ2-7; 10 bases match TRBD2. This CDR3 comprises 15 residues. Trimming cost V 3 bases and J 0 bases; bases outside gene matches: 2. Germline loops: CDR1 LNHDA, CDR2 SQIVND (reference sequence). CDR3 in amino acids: CASSISSGSSYEQYF. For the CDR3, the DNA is TGTGCCAGTAGTATCTCTAGCGGGAGCTCCTACGAGCAGTACTTC.

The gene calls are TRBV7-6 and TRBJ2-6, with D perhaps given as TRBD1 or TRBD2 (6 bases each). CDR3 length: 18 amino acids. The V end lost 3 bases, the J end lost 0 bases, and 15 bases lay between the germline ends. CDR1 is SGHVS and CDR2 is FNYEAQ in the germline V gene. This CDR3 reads CASSFLGGLNSGANVLTF. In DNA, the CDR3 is TGTGCCAGCAGCTTCTTGGGGGGCCTGAACTCTGGGGCCAACGTCCTGACTTTC.

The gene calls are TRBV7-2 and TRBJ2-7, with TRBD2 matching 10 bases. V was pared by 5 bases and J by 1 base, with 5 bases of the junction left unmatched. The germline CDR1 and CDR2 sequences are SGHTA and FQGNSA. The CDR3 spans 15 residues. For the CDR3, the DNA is TGTGCCAGCAGCAAAAGGGGACTAGCGTCCTACGAGCAGTACTTC. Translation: CASSKRGLASYEQYF.

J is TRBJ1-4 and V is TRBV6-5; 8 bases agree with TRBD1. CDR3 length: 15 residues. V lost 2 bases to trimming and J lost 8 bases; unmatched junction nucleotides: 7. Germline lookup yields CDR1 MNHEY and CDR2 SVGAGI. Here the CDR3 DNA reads TGTGCCAGCAGTTACGGGGGACAGGCGGGAGAAAAACTGTTTTTT. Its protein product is CASSYGGQAGEKLFF.

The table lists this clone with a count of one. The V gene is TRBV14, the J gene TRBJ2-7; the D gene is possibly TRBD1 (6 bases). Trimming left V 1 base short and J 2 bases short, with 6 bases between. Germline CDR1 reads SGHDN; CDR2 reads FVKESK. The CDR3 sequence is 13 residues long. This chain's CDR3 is CASSQGGPYEQYF. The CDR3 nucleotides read TGTGCCAGCAGCCAAGGGGGGCCCTACGAGCAGTACTTC. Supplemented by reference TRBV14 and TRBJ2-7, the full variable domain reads EAGVTQFPSHSVIEKGQTVTLRCDPISGHDNLYWYRRVMGKEIKFLLHFVKESKQDESGMPNNRFLAERTGGTYSTLKVQPAELEDSGVYFCASSQGGPYEQYFGPGTRLTVT.

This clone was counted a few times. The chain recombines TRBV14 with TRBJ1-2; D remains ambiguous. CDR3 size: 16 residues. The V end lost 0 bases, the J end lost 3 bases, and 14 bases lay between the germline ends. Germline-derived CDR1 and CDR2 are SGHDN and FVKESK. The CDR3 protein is CASSQDLKATYYGYTF. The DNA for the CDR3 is TGTGCCAGCAGCCAAGATCTCAAGGCCACCTACTATGGCTACACCTTC. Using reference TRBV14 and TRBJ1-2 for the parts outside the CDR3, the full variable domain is EAGVTQFPSHSVIEKGQTVTLRCDPISGHDNLYWYRRVMGKEIKFLLHFVKESKQDESGMPNNRFLAERTGGTYSTLKVQPAELEDSGVYFCASSQDLKATYYGYTFGSGTRLTVV.

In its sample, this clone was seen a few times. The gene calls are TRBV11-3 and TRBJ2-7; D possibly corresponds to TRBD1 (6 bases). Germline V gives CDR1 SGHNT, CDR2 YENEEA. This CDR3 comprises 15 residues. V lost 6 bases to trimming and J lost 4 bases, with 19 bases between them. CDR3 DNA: TGTGCCAGCAGAATAACAGGGAAGGGGCTTTACGAGCAGTACTTC. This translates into CASRITGKGLYEQYF.

CDR3 sequence reads: CSARGTGNYGYTF. CDR3 sequence (DNA): TGCAGCGCTAGGGGGACAGGAAACTATGGCTACACCTTC. V usage is TRBV29-1 and J usage is TRBJ1-2; 8 bases line up with TRBD1. Germline V lookup: CDR1 SQVTM, CDR2 ANQGSEA. This CDR3 region has 13 residues. V lost 7 bases to trimming and J lost 2 bases; unmatched junction nucleotides: 6.

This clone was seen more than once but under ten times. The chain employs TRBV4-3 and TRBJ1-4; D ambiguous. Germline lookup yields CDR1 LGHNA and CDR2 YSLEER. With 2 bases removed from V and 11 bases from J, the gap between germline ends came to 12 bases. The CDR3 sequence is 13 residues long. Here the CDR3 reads CASSQIGGEKLFF. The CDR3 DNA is TGCGCCAGCAGCCAAATAGGTGGGGAGAAACTGTTTTTT.

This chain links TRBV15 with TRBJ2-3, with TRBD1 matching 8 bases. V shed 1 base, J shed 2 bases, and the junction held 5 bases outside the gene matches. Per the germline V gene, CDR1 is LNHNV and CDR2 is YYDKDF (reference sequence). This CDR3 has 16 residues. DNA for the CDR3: TGTGCCACCAGCAGAGGACCGGACAGGGCCACAGATACGCAGTATTTT. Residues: CATSRGPDRATDTQYF.

The CDR3, as DNA: TGCAGTCAACTCTATTCAGGGGAGCTGTTTTTT. Residues: CSQLYSGELFF. The chain combines TRBV20-1 with TRBJ2-2; D is unclear. The CDR3 loop spans 11 amino acids. V lost 8 bases and J 8 bases, leaving 12 bases between the germline ends. Germline V gives CDR1 DFQATT, CDR2 SNEGSKA (reference sequence).

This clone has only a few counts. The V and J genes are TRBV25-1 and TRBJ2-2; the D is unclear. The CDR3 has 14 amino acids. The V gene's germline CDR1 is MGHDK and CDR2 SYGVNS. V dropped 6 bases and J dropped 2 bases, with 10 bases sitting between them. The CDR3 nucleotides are TGTGCCAGCAGGCACAGTGCAAACACCGGGGAGCTGTTTTTT. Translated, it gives CASRHSANTGELFF.

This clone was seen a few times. The CDR3: CASSRGTGGNQPQHF. The CDR3 DNA reads as TGTGCCAGCAGCCGCGGCACAGGGGGCAATCAGCCCCAGCATTTT. V and J are TRBV14 and TRBJ1-5; 7 nucleotides match TRBD1. There are 15 residues in the CDR3. CDR1 is SGHDN and CDR2 is FVKESK in the germline V gene. V gave up 4 bases and J gave up 2 bases; unmatched junction bases: 5.

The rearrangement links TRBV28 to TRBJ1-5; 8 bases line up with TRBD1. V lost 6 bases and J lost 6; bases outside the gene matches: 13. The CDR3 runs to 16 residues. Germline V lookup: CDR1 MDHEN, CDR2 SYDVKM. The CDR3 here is CASRPPITGGGQPQHF. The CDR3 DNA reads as TGTGCCAGCAGGCCCCCAATTACAGGGGGAGGTCAGCCCCAGCATTTT.